The 17 T cell receptor beta chains below come from one sample, sequenced in a study of beta chain features in type 1 diabetes. Expressed TCRB transcripts got sequenced, as all isolated RNA was reverse transcribed. Libraries were prepared by immunoSEQ multiplex PCR; TCRdb keeps only in-frame clonotypes and omits some of them. This table has around 430,000 clones, 30% appearing once. Sequenced material: naive CD4+ T cells from blood. All receptors come from a young man in good health.

This clone was recorded a few times. The J gene is TRBJ2-5, the V gene TRBV30; 7 bases agree with TRBD1. The CDR3 runs to 13 residues. Germline values: CDR1 GTSNPN, CDR2 SVGIG (reference sequence). V lost 0 bases, J lost 5 bases, and 3 bases stayed unmatched. This chain's CDR3 is CAWSVQGLETQYF. The CDR3 coding sequence is TGTGCCTGGAGTGTACAGGGGTTGGAGACCCAGTACTTC.

This chain links TRBV18 with TRBJ1-5; possible D gene TRBD1, 5 bases. The CDR3 has 14 residues. V was cut by 3 bases and J by 5 bases, with 11 bases left in between. Germline V CDR1 and CDR2: KGHSH, LQKENI. Here the CDR3 reads CASSPGGGDQPQHF. The CDR3 DNA sequence: TGTGCCAGCTCACCGGGGGGAGGAGATCAGCCCCAGCATTTT.

About this clone itself: Distinct nucleotide sequences in the sample also encode this CDR3. The chain joins TRBV18 to TRBJ2-7; D ambiguous. V was shortened by 6 bases and J by 0 bases, with 6 bases between the two germline ends. This CDR3 region has 12 residues. Germline V gene sequence: CDR1 KGHSH, CDR2 LQKENI. CDR3 amino acids: CASSPDSYEQYF. The CDR3, as DNA: TGTGCCAGCTCCCCGGACTCCTACGAGCAGTACTTC.

The CDR3 region is CASSNAYGYTF. The CDR3 DNA follows: TGTGCCAGCAGTAATGCCTATGGCTACACCTTC. The chain carries TRBV28 and TRBJ1-2, with unresolved D. Per the germline V gene, CDR1 is MDHEN and CDR2 is SYDVKM. Trimming took off 5 bases at V and 4 bases at J, with 5 bases between the two ends. There are 11 residues in the CDR3.

In the case of this clone: Other DNA sequences of this sample code for an identical CDR3. The CDR3 is CASSHQETQYF. Written as DNA, the CDR3 is TGTGCCAGCTCACACCAAGAGACCCAGTACTTC. This rearrangement joins TRBV18 to TRBJ2-5; D call uncertain. The V and J ends lost 4 bases and 0 bases respectively, with 0 bases between them. CDR1 and CDR2 (germline): KGHSH, LQKENI. The CDR3 length is 11 residues. Looking up the rest from reference TRBV18 and TRBJ2-5 gives the full variable domain: NAGVMQNPRHLVRRRGQEARLRCSPMKGHSHVYWYRQLPEEGLKFMVYLQKENIIDESGMPKERFSAEFPKEGPSILRIQQVVRGDSAAYFCASSHQETQYFGPGTRLLVL.

V is TRBV4-3 and J is TRBJ2-1; D remains ambiguous. The CDR3 length is 14 residues. Germline V gene lookup returns CDR1 LGHNA and CDR2 YSLEER. The V end lost 6 bases, the J end lost 0 bases, and 9 bases lay between the germline ends. The CDR3 nucleotides read TGCGCCAGCAGATTGGAACGCTCCTACAATGAGCAGTTCTTC. It yields the protein CASRLERSYNEQFF.

Only a few counts were recorded for this clone. The chain has TRBV2 and TRBJ2-7; 10 bases match TRBD2. The CDR3 runs to 16 residues. Looked up from germline, CDR1 is SNHLY and CDR2 is FYNNEI. The V segment lost 5 bases and the J segment 5 bases; nucleotides outside the gene matches: 12. For the CDR3, the DNA is TGTGCCAGCAGTCAAAGCGGGAGGGCCGTCCGGGACGAGCAGTACTTC. It specifies CASSQSGRAVRDEQYF.

The chain carries TRBV15 and TRBJ2-5; no definite D call. This CDR3 is built from 13 residues. The germline V and J ends were trimmed by 1 base and 4 bases, with 7 bases remaining between them. Germline CDR1 LNHNV, CDR2 YYDKDF (reference sequence). The DNA for the CDR3 is TGTGCCACCAGCAGAGTCCCCCCAGAGACCCAGTACTTC. Amino acid sequence: CATSRVPPETQYF.

This clone appeared once. The V call is TRBV19, the J call TRBJ1-1; D not resolved. Germline V gene sequence: CDR1 LNHDA, CDR2 SQIVND (reference sequence). The CDR3 has 14 residues. Trimming left V 0 bases short and J 0 bases short, with 5 bases between. The CDR3 DNA sequence: TGTGCCAGTAGTATAGATCTGGTGAACACTGAAGCTTTCTTT. Its translation is CASSIDLVNTEAFF.

The chain has TRBV18 and TRBJ2-1, with unresolved D. Trimming took 2 bases from V and 0 from J, leaving 11 bases between them. Germline values: CDR1 KGHSH, CDR2 LQKENI. The CDR3 covers 16 residues. The CDR3 DNA sequence: TGTGCCAGCTCACCATATCGAGATTTCTCCTACAATGAGCAGTTCTTC. This codes for CASSPYRDFSYNEQFF.

This chain uses TRBV30 with TRBJ2-3, with 9 bases aligning to TRBD2. The CDR3 runs to 14 residues. Germline loops: CDR1 GTSNPN, CDR2 SVGIG (reference sequence). Trimming took 4 bases from V and 3 from J; bases not matched to a gene: 5. The CDR3 loop is CAWMDSGSTDTQYF. The CDR3, as DNA: TGTGCCTGGATGGATAGCGGGAGTACAGATACGCAGTATTTT.

The chain combines TRBV30 with TRBJ1-1; perhaps TRBD1 as D (6 bases). Trimming took off 2 bases at V and 1 base at J, with 14 bases between the two ends. Germline CDR1 is GTSNPN and CDR2 is SVGIG (reference sequence). This CDR3 spans 15 amino acids. CDR3 amino acids: CAWSIPPGANTEAFF. DNA for the CDR3: TGTGCCTGGAGTATACCCCCGGGGGCGAACACTGAAGCTTTCTTT. The whole variable domain, remainder taken from reference TRBV30 and TRBJ1-1, is SQTIHQWPATLVQPVGSPLSLECTVEGTSNPNLYWYRQAAGRGLQLLFYSVGIGQISSEVPQNLSASRPQDRQFILSSKKLLLSDSGFYLCAWSIPPGANTEAFFGQGTRLTVV.

The V and J genes are TRBV5-1 and TRBJ2-5, with 7 nucleotides matching TRBD1. Germline V CDR1 and CDR2: SGHRS, YFSETQ. J was trimmed by 1 base and V by 3 bases; bases with no gene match: 6. This CDR3 spans 15 amino acids. In nucleotides, the CDR3 is TGCGCCAGCAGCTGGGCGACAGGGCTCCAAGAGACCCAGTACTTC. Its translation: CASSWATGLQETQYF.

V usage is TRBV9 and J usage is TRBJ1-2, with D maybe TRBD1 (5 bases). Germline loops: CDR1 SGDLS, CDR2 YYNGEE. The CDR3 sequence is 14 residues long. With 2 bases removed from V and 5 bases from J, the gap between germline ends came to 13 bases. The CDR3 reads CASSVQDNRYGYTF. The CDR3, as DNA: TGTGCCAGCAGCGTTCAGGACAACCGATATGGCTACACCTTC.

There are a few counts of this clone. The chain combines TRBV10-3 with TRBJ2-5; 9 bases fit TRBD2. V shed 10 bases, J shed 3 bases, and the junction held 9 bases outside the gene matches. Germline V CDR1 and CDR2: ENHRY, SYGVKD. The length of the CDR3 is 14 residues. CDR3 amino acids: CATSIAGVEETQYF. CDR3 coding DNA: TGTGCCACCTCAATAGCGGGAGTTGAAGAGACCCAGTACTTC.

V and J are TRBV19 and TRBJ1-2; 9 nucleotides agree with TRBD1. This CDR3 has 14 amino acids. J was trimmed by 7 bases and V by 7 bases; bases with no gene match: 10. Germline CDR1 is LNHDA and CDR2 is SQIVND (reference sequence). CDR3 loop: CASTLGQGESGYTF. For the CDR3, the DNA is TGTGCCAGTACCCTGGGACAGGGTGAGTCTGGCTACACCTTC.

The V gene is TRBV20-1, the J gene TRBJ2-7; TRBD1 aligns across 8 bases. The CDR3 contains 11 residues. V dropped 4 bases and J dropped 6; count of bases not matched to a gene: 2. The germline gives CDR1 DFQATT, CDR2 SNEGSKA (reference sequence). CDR3 bases: TGCAGTGCTATTACAGGGGGCGAGCAGTACTTC. This translates into CSAITGGEQYF.